These 7 T cell receptor beta chains originate from one sample sequenced in a study of siplizumab effects on memory and regulatory T cells. The data were produced by immunoSEQ multiplex PCR, yet TCRdb's version contains in-frame clones alone and is incomplete. The sample holds roughly 40,000 clones, 70% to 90% seen once. The specimen was naive CD4+ T cells sorted from blood. The receptors here all came from a human donor in good health.

The rearrangement links TRBV4-1 to TRBJ1-1; 8 bases are a match to TRBD1. V shed 0 bases, J shed 0 bases, and the junction held 21 bases outside the gene matches. The CDR3 loop spans 22 amino acids. Per the germline V gene, CDR1 is MGHRA and CDR2 is YSYEKL. The CDR3 coding sequence is TGCGCCAGCAGCCAAGAGGAATGGTCGACCCGGACAGGGACCATCATGAACACTGAAGCTTTCTTT. Protein: CASSQEEWSTRTGTIMNTEAFF.

V usage is TRBV5-1 and J usage is TRBJ1-4; D is uncertain. The V and J ends lost 4 bases and 2 bases respectively, with 18 bases between them. The CDR3 loop spans 17 amino acids. Germline V CDR1 and CDR2: SGHRS, YFSETQ. CDR3 bases: TGCGCCAGCAGCCTAGAACCTCGCGGAGGGACTAATGAAAAACTGTTTTTT. Translation: CASSLEPRGGTNEKLFF.

The chain recombines TRBV7-2 with TRBJ2-7; no clear D. The CDR3 has 13 amino acids. Between the trimmed V and J ends, which lost 3 bases and 3 bases, there was a span of 9 bases. Looked up from germline, CDR1 is SGHTA and CDR2 is FQGNSA. The CDR3: CASSFAVNYEQYF. CDR3 DNA: TGTGCCAGCAGCTTTGCCGTTAACTACGAGCAGTACTTC. The full variable domain, rest sourced from reference TRBV7-2 and TRBJ2-7, is GAGVSQSPSNKVTEKGKDVELRCDPISGHTALYWYRQSLGQGLEFLIYFQGNSAPDKSGLPSDRFSAERTGGSVSTLTIQRTQQEDSAVYLCASSFAVNYEQYFGPGTRLTVT.

The chain couples TRBV6-5 to TRBJ1-2; tentatively, D is TRBD1 (5 bases). The CDR3 covers 14 residues. Germline CDR1 and CDR2: MNHEY and SVGAGI. V was trimmed by 6 bases and J by 6 bases, leaving 17 bases between them. CDR3 coding DNA: TGTGCCAGCAGAGGGACTACTAGTAGGGATGGCTACACCTTC. Protein sequence: CASRGTTSRDGYTF.

This chain uses TRBV7-2 with TRBJ1-5; D is unresolved. The CDR3 loop spans 14 amino acids. Germline assignment: CDR1 SGHTA and CDR2 FQGNSA. The V gene lost 1 base and the J gene lost 6 bases, with 10 bases spanning the gap. The CDR3 loop is CASSLGKISQPQHF. CDR3 bases: TGTGCCAGCAGCTTAGGGAAGATCAGTCAGCCCCAGCATTTT.

The chain carries TRBV5-6 and TRBJ2-7; D gene ambiguous. The germline V and J ends were trimmed by 0 bases and 5 bases, with 6 bases remaining between them. The CDR3 is 12 residues long. Germline CDR1 SGHDT, CDR2 YYEEEE. The CDR3 nucleotides read TGTGCCAGCAGCTTGGGGGAACACGAGCAGTACTTC. Its protein is CASSLGEHEQYF. The full variable domain, completed using reference TRBV5-6 and TRBJ2-7, is DAGVTQSPTHLIKTRGQQVTLRCSPKSGHDTVSWYQQALGQGPQFIFQYYEEEERQRGNFPDRFSGHQFPNYSSELNVNALLLGDSALYLCASSLGEHEQYFGPGTRLTVT.

V and J are TRBV2 and TRBJ2-1; 7 bases are shared with TRBD2. This CDR3 is built from 13 residues. Germline loops: CDR1 SNHLY, CDR2 FYNNEI. Trimming at V came to 4 bases and at J to 9 bases, leaving 6 bases not matched to a gene. CDR3 DNA: TGTGCCAGCAGTGGCCGGGAGGCCAGTGAGCAGTTCTTC. Protein: CASSGREASEQFF. The full variable domain, completed using reference TRBV2 and TRBJ2-1, is EPEVTQTPSHQVTQMGQEVILRCVPISNHLYFYWYRQILGQKVEFLVSFYNNEISEKSEIFDDQFSVERPDGSNFTLKIRSTKLEDSAMYFCASSGREASEQFFGPGTRLTVL.